Sequencing of this T cell receptor (beta chain) was carried out in a study of T-cell reconstitution after alpha-beta-depleted transplantation in children. Many counts were recorded for this clonotype. No antigen is known for it. The junction does not match germline at one end; this may be a read error. Preparing the TCRbeta library involved the use of unique molecular identifiers. TCRdb analysed the PCR reads with MiXCR anew, one entry per CDR3 protein. In the table there are some 300,000 distinct CDR3 sequences, about 9.4% of which are singletons. CDR3 length equals 16 residues. Germline lookup yields CDR1 SSHAT and CDR2 FNYEAQ (reference sequence). General study results and limits: Counts and diversity of T cells one year after transplant came mostly from newly produced T cells. Several hundred rapidly expanded clones from non-depleted graft cells reportedly supplied alpha-beta T cells about two months post-transplant. The origin of high day-60 TCRbeta diversity in some patients lay in surviving recipient T cells and thymic progenitors.

The TCR sequence derives from a boy younger than two with acute myeloid leukemia, due to receive a stem cell transplant. The sequencing here drew on PBMCs, taken before TCRalphabeta/CD19-depleted stem cell transplant. V usage is TRBV7-7 and J usage is TRBJ2-5, with a weak D call TRBD2 (5 bases). The CDR3 reads CASSLGPYRGQETQYF. The CDR3 DNA follows: TGTGCTAGCAGCTTGGGCCCGTACAGAGGGCAAGAGACCCAGTACTTC.